These T cell receptor beta chains were read from a single sample in a study of blood T cell repertoires in COVID-19. TCRdb's copy holds only in-frame clones and misses some; the assay was immunoSEQ multiplex PCR. Of more than 65,000 clones in the sample, 65% to 80% were seen once. The source material was peripheral blood. The receptors were sampled from a woman between 45 and 60 years old with acute or convalescent COVID-19. Each CDR3 is given with its conserved first and last residue. Fields, in order: D gene, clone size, V gene, J gene, CDR3 DNA, CDR3 protein. A D gene is named only where the DNA matches it firmly. The size field is filled for only some rows; it gives once, few, many or a size class.

.,.,TRBV7-2,TRBJ2-1,TGTGCCAGCAGCTTGCGACAGATTGGCAATGAGCAGTTCTTC,CASSLRQIGNEQFF
TRBD2,.,TRBV13,TRBJ2-7,TGTGCCAGCAGCTTAGGTAGCGGGAGGACCCACGAGCAGTACTTC,CASSLGSGRTHEQYF
TRBD1,.,TRBV6-1,TRBJ1-6,TGTGCCAGCAGCGAAACAGGGGGCAGTTATAGAAGCTATAATTCACCCCTCCACTTT,CASSETGGSYRSYNSPLHF
.,.,TRBV9,TRBJ2-5,TGTGCCAGCAGCGTAGCCCCCGAGGAGACCCAGTACTTC,CASSVAPEETQYF
TRBD2,.,TRBV7-2,TRBJ2-3,TGTGCCAGCAGCCCAACCGGGGCGGGGGGCGCAGATACGCAGTATTTT,CASSPTGAGGADTQYF
TRBD2,.,TRBV2,TRBJ2-3,TGTGCCAGCAGTGAATTGGGACTAGCGGTGGATACGCAGTATTTT,CASSELGLAVDTQYF
.,.,TRBV29-1,TRBJ1-4,TGCAGCGTTGCAGGTCAGAATAATGAAAAACTGTTTTTT,CSVAGQNNEKLFF
.,.,TRBV10-3,TRBJ2-3,TGTGCCATCAGGGCTAGTTTATCCACAGATACGCAGTATTTT,CAIRASLSTDTQYF
.,.,TRBV6-4,TRBJ1-1,TGTGCCAGCAGTGACTCCCGGGGAGAAGCTTTCTTT,CASSDSRGEAFF
.,.,TRBV27,TRBJ2-7,TGTGCCAGCAGCCCCATAAGGGGATACGAGCAGTACTTC,CASSPIRGYEQYF
TRBD2,.,TRBV4-1,TRBJ2-7,TGCGCCAGCAGCCAAGGCTTATCGGGGGGCTACGAGCAGTACTTC,CASSQGLSGGYEQYF
.,.,TRBV30,TRBJ1-5,TGTGCCTGGAGTGGGGCAGGGAGCAATCAGCCCCAGCATTTT,CAWSGAGSNQPQHF
.,.,TRBV21-1,TRBJ1-6,TGTGCCAGCAGCAAAAGCGCGGTTTACCCTACACCCCTCCACTTT,CASSKSAVYPTPLHF
TRBD1,.,TRBV18,TRBJ1-2,TGTGCCAGCTCACTCGACAGGGGGCAAGGCTACACCTTC,CASSLDRGQGYTF
.,.,TRBV27,TRBJ1-1,TGTGCCAGCAGTTTCACCAGGGAACTCGAAGCTTTCTTT,CASSFTRELEAFF
TRBD2,.,TRBV3-1/TRBV3-2,TRBJ2-2,TGTGCCAGCAGCCAGGGACTAGCGGGGGGGCCTGGCACCGGGGAGCTGTTTTTT,CASSQGLAGGPGTGELFF
.,.,TRBV27,TRBJ2-1,TGTGCCAGCAGTCTTGGGGCTGGTCACATCCATGAGCAGTTCTTC,CASSLGAGHIHEQFF
.,.,TRBV7-2,TRBJ2-5,TGTGCCAGCAGCTTACCAGCGGCAACCCAAGAGACCCAGTACTTC,CASSLPAATQETQYF
TRBD2,.,TRBV29-1,TRBJ2-1,TGCAGCGTAACGGGACTAGCGGGGACGAGCTCCTACAATGAGCAGTTCTTC,CSVTGLAGTSSYNEQFF
.,.,TRBV2,TRBJ2-2,TGTGCCAGCAGTGAAGGCCCGGGACACCACACCGGGGAGCTGTTTTTT,CASSEGPGHHTGELFF
.,.,TRBV18,TRBJ2-4,TGTGCCAGCTCACCAGTTCTATCTCAGGGCAAAAACATTCAGTACTTC,CASSPVLSQGKNIQYF
TRBD2,.,TRBV9,TRBJ2-3,TGTGCCAGCAGCGTAGAGACCCGCGGGAGAGGGGCAGATACGCAGTATTTT,CASSVETRGRGADTQYF
TRBD1,.,TRBV19,TRBJ2-1,TGTGCCAGTAGTATAGGCCCCGACAGGGTAAATGAGCAGTTCTTC,CASSIGPDRVNEQFF
TRBD1,.,TRBV27,TRBJ1-2,TGTGCCAGCAGTGACAGGGGGGTTGGTGGCTACACCTTC,CASSDRGVGGYTF
TRBD1,.,TRBV18,TRBJ2-2,TGTGCCAGCTCATCTGGACAGGGGGCCACCGGGGAGCTGTTTTTT,CASSSGQGATGELFF
TRBD1,.,TRBV27,TRBJ1-1,TGTGCCAGCAGTTCGCTGACAGGGAGCACTGAAGCTTTCTTT,CASSSLTGSTEAFF
TRBD1,.,TRBV10-3,TRBJ2-1,TGTGCCACCCAGACAGGGGGCAGGAATGAGCAGTTCTTC,CATQTGGRNEQFF
TRBD2,.,TRBV11-3,TRBJ2-7,TGTGCCAGCAGCCCACTCGAACGGGGGGGCGATTACTACGAGCAGTACTTC,CASSPLERGGDYYEQYF
TRBD1,.,TRBV5-6,TRBJ1-5,TGTGCCAGCAGCTTATACACAGGGGAGGCAGCTCAGCCCCAGCATTTT,CASSLYTGEAAQPQHF
TRBD1,.,TRBV27,TRBJ2-7,TGTGCCAGCACAGATTGGACAGGCTACGAGCAGTACTTC,CASTDWTGYEQYF
.,.,TRBV5-1,TRBJ1-2,TGCGCCAGCAGCTTCGAGACACCTAACTATGGCTACACCTTC,CASSFETPNYGYTF
TRBD1,few,TRBV7-2,TRBJ1-1,TGTGCCAGCAGCTGGGACAGGGAGAAAGCTTTCTTT,CASSWDREKAFF
.,.,TRBV30,TRBJ2-3,TGTGCCTGGAGTGTATTAGGAGTCACAGATACGCAGTATTTT,CAWSVLGVTDTQYF
TRBD2,.,TRBV5-1,TRBJ2-1,TGCGCCAGCAGCTCTTTAGGACTAGCGGAACAAGAGCAGTTCTTC,CASSSLGLAEQEQFF
.,.,TRBV28,TRBJ1-5,TGTGCCAGCAGTTTCGAACAGGGCGCAGGTAGTCAGCCCCAGCATTTT,CASSFEQGAGSQPQHF
TRBD1,.,TRBV7-2,TRBJ1-6,TGTGCCAGCAGCAGGGACAGGGTGAAATCACCCCTCCACTTT,CASSRDRVKSPLHF